This TCR beta chain came from a study of somatic mutations in cytotoxic T cells in rheumatoid arthritis. Overall study findings and caveats: Each of about an eighth of the roughly 65 patients had a largest CD8+ clone that made up more than 20% of CD8+ cells.

V lost 4 bases and J 3 bases, leaving 16 bases between the germline ends. Germline CDR1 and CDR2: ENHRY and SYGVKD. The length of the CDR3 is 15 residues. A remark on this clone: Antigen: not known.

Some clones are missing from TCRdb's copy, which holds only in-frame ones; the method was immunoSEQ multiplex PCR. The sample comprises tens of thousands of clones, 78% of which are singletons, and over 9% rests with the top ten. Sequences were obtained from CD8+ T cells sorted from blood. The chain is built from TRBV10-3 and TRBJ2-7, with D possibly matching TRBD2 (6 bases). This receptor was identified in an adult with rheumatoid arthritis. The CDR3 sequence: CAISVGSGEFYEQYF. The DNA for the CDR3 is TGTGCCATCAGTGTAGGTAGCGGCGAATTCTACGAGCAGTACTTC.